The next 8 T cell receptor beta chains were all read from a single sample in a study of blood T cells in healthy people across ages. Alongside a J-beta primer mix, a sample-barcoded 5' primer served in a second PCR lasting roughly 6 to 11 cycles. Each CDR3 protein is one row after TCRdb ran MiXCR on the 5' RACE reads. The table has more than 650,000 distinct CDR3 sequences, 22% seen once. Sequenced input: blood. The receptors stem from a man aged 70-80 years in good health.

In its sample, this clonotype was seen a few times. This sequence joins TRBV7-3 and TRBJ2-5, with 7 bases that match TRBD1. The CDR3 sequence is 15 residues long. Per the germline V gene, CDR1 is SGHTA and CDR2 is FQGTGA. The J segment lost 4 bases and the V segment lost 4 bases, leaving 9 bases of the junction unmatched. CDR3 nucleotides: TGTGCCAGCAGCTCGACAGGGTTAAGGGCAGAGACCCAGTACTTC. It encodes CASSSTGLRAETQYF.

The chain couples TRBV12-3 or TRBV12-4 to TRBJ2-1; weak D call: TRBD2 (5 bases). The DNA matches TRBJ2-5 better at its end, which makes the J call doubtful. The CDR3 is 13 residues long. CDR3 in amino acids: CASRRGLIETQYF. CDR3 DNA: TGTGCCAGCAGACGCGGACTGATAGAGACCCAGTACTTC.

The chain uses TRBV10-3 and TRBJ2-3; 11 nucleotides agree with TRBD2. V shed 2 bases and J 5 bases; nucleotides not matched to a gene: 6. Germline values: CDR1 ENHRY, CDR2 SYGVKD. There are 16 residues in the CDR3. The CDR3 DNA follows: TGTGCCATCAGTGAGCCGACTAGCGGGGTTGAAGATACGCAGTATTTT. Encoded protein: CAISEPTSGVEDTQYF.

The V call is TRBV20-1, the J call TRBJ1-1; D might be TRBD1 (6 bases). This CDR3 has 15 residues. V shed 1 base and J shed 1 base, with 13 bases lying between them. The germline V gene has CDR1 DFQATT and CDR2 SNEGSKA (reference sequence). As DNA, the CDR3 is TGCAGTGCTAGAGGCCCAGGGGCGCCGAACACTGAAGCTTTCTTT. As protein: CSARGPGAPNTEAFF.

The CDR3 DNA is TGCAGTGCTAGAGACCCTAGGCGGTACCAAGAGACCCAGTACTTC. This gives the protein CSARDPRRYQETQYF. This chain connects TRBV20-1 to TRBJ2-5; D ambiguous. CDR1 is DFQATT, CDR2 SNEGSKA, per germline (reference sequence). CDR3 size: 15 residues. V was pared by 0 bases and J by 0 bases, with 11 bases between.

The genes are TRBV7-9 and TRBJ1-3; weak D call: TRBD1 (5 bases). Germline V gene lookup returns CDR1 SEHNR and CDR2 FQNEAQ (reference sequence). CDR3 size: 12 residues. V lost 5 bases, J lost 8 bases, and 10 bases lay in between. The CDR3 DNA reads as TGTGCCAGCAGCCTGACAGTGCACACCATATATTTT. Its translation: CASSLTVHTIYF.

This clonotype occurred a few times. The chain is built from TRBV12-3 or TRBV12-4 and TRBJ2-5; TRBD1 aligns across 9 bases. This CDR3 has 16 amino acids. With V trimmed by 5 bases and J by 5 bases, 12 bases remained unmatched. CDR3 amino acids: CASSLQGTGRHETQYF. The CDR3 DNA sequence: TGTGCCAGCAGTCTACAAGGGACAGGGAGGCACGAGACCCAGTACTTC.

The table lists this clonotype with a few counts. The CDR3 loop reads CASSRSGDTEAFF. The CDR3 DNA sequence: TGTGCCAGCAGCCGCTCTGGGGACACTGAAGCTTTCTTT. V and J are TRBV6-5 and TRBJ1-1; D remains ambiguous. CDR1 and CDR2 (germline): MNHEY, SVGAGI. CDR3 length: 13 residues. The V end was cut by 6 bases, the J end by 3 bases, with 11 bases between.